The present T cell receptor (beta chain) was sequenced within a study of blood T cell repertoires in COVID-19. Overall study: Acute and convalescent COVID-19 specimens originated in the United States, Italy and Spain. Nucleic acid was either cDNA or gDNA, and it came from T cells, B-cell-depleted T cells, or PBMCs.

Germline loops: CDR1 SEHNR, CDR2 FQNEAQ (reference sequence). Trimming removed 8 bases from V and 0 bases from J, with 13 bases in between. The length of the CDR3 is 15 residues. Methods used by the authors: Scientists estimated how many nucleated cells there were by amplifying reference gene primers. Data came from immunoSEQ multiplex PCR; TCRdb stores just in-frame clones and leaves some out. The DNA gave D and trimming, while V, J and clone size come from that table. This table has roughly 53,000 clones, roughly 88% appearing once. This chain connects TRBV7-9 to TRBJ1-4, with a weak D call TRBD1 (5 bases). This clonotype was sampled from a man of 80 years or more with acute or convalescent COVID-19. Material: peripheral blood. The CDR3 nucleotides are TGTGCCAGCTCAGAATGGGGGGCAACTAATGAAAAACTGTTTTTT. This codes for CASSEWGATNEKLFF. The whole variable domain, filled in from reference TRBV7-9 and TRBJ1-4, reads DTGVSQNPRHKITKRGQNVTFRCDPISEHNRLYWYRQTLGQGPEFLTYFQNEAQLEKSRLLSDRFSAERPKGSFSTLEIQRTEQGDSAMYLCASSEWGATNEKLFFGSGTQLSVL.